The sequence of this T cell receptor (beta chain) was determined in a study of T cell repertoires in cytomegalovirus infection. About the research overall: Recently identified HLA-C-restricted CMV epitopes were among the peptides used.

Trimming removed 0 bases from V and 9 bases from J, with 14 bases in between. The V gene's germline CDR1 is LGHNA and CDR2 YSLEER. CDR3 size: 14 residues. Comments on this clonotype: What it binds is unknown.

TCRdb ran MiXCR on the reads and lists one entry per CDR3 protein. The sample yields 600,000 to 700,000 distinct CDR3 sequences, 33% seen once. Specimen: cultured PBMCs, collected from culture after CMV antigen stimulation. The receptor was isolated from a human donor in good health (CMV status not recorded). Some clones in this sample may be carry-over from other donors' samples. This chain connects TRBV4-3 to TRBJ2-5, with D possibly TRBD2 on 5 matching bases. The CDR3 sequence: CASSQDIGGRAQYF. CDR3 bases: TGCGCCAGCAGCCAAGATATCGGCGGGCGGGCCCAGTACTTC.